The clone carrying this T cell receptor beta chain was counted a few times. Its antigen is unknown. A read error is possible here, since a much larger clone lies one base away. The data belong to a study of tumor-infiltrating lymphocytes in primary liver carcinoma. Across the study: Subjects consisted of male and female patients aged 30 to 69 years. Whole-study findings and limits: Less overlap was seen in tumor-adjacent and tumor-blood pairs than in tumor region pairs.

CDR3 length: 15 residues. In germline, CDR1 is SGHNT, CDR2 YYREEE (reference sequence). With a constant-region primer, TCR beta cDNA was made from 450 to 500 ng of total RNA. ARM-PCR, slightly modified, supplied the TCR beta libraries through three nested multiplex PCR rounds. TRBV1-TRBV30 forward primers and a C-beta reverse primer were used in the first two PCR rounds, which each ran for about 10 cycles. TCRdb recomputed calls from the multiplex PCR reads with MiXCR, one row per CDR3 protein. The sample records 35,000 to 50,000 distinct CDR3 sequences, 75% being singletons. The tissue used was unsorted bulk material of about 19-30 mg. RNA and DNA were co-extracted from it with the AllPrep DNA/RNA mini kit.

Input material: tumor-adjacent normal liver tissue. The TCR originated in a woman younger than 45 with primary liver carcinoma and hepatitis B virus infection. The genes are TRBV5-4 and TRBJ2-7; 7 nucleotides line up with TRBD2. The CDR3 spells CASNLEAGPSYEQYF. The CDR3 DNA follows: TGTGCCAGCAACTTGGAAGCGGGGCCTTCCTACGAGCAGTACTTC.